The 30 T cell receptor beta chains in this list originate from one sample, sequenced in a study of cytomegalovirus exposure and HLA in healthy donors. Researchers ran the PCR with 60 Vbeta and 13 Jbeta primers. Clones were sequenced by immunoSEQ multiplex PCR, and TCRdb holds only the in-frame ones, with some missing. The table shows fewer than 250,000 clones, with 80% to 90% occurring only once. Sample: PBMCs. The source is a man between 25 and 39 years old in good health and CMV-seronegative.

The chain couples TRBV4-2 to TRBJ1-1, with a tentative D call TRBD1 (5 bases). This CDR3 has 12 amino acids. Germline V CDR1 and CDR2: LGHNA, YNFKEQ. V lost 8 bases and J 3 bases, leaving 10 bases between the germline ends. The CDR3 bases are TGTGCCAGCGGTCCGGGGGACACTGAAGCTTTCTTT. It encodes CASGPGDTEAFF.

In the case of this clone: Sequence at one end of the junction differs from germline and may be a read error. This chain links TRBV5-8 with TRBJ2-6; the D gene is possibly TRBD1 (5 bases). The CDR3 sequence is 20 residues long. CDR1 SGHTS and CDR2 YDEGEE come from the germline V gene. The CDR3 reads CASTLGHNQEKPSGASVLTF. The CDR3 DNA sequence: TGTGCCAGCACCTTAGGCCACAACCAAGAGAAACCCTCTGGGGCCAGCGTCCTGACTTTC. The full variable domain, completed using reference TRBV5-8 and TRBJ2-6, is EAGVTQSPTHLIKTRGQQATLRCSPISGHTSVYWYQQALGLGLQFLLWYDEGEERNRGNFPPRFSGRQFPNYSSELNVNALELEDSALYLCASTLGHNQEKPSGASVLTFGAGSRLTVL.

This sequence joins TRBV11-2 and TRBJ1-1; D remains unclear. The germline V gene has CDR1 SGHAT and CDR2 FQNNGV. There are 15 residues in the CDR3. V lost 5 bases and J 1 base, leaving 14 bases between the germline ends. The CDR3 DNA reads TGTGCCAGCAGCCCGGTACTGACTGAGAACACTGAAGCTTTCTTT. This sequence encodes CASSPVLTENTEAFF.

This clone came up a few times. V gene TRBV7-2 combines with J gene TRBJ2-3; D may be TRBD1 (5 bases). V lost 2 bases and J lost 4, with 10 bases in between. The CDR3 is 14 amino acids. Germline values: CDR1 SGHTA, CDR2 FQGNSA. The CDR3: CASSLLQGPDTQYF. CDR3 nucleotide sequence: TGTGCCAGCAGCTTATTGCAGGGCCCAGATACGCAGTATTTT.

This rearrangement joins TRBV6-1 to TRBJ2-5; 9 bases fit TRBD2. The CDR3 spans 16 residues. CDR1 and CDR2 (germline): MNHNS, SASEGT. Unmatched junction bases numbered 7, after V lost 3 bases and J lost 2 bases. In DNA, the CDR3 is TGTGCCAGCAGTGATGATGGGACTAGCAGACAAGAGACCCAGTACTTC. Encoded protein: CASSDDGTSRQETQYF.

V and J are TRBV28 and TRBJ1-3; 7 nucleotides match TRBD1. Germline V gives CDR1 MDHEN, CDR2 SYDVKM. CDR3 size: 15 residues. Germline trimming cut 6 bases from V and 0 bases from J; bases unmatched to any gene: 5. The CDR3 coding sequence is TGTGCCAGCAGGGACAGGATTCTCTCTGGAAACACCATATATTTT. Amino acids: CASRDRILSGNTIYF.

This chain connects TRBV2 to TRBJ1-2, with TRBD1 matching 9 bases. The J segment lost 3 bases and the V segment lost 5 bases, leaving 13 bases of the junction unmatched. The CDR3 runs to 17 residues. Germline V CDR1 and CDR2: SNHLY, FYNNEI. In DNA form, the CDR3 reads TGTGCCAGCAGTACCATAGATCGACAGGGGGGGGACTATGGCTACACCTTC. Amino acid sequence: CASSTIDRQGGDYGYTF.

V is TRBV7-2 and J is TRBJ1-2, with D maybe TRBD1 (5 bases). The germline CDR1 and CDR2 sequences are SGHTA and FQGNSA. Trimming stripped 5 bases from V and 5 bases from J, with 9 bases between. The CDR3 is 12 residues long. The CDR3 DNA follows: TGTGCCAGCAGCCCGGACACGTATGGCTACACCTTC. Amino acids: CASSPDTYGYTF.

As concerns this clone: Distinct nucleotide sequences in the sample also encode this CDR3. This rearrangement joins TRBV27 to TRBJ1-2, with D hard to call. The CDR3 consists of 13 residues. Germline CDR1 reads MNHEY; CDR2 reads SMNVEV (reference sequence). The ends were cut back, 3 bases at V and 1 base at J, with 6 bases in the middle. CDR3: CASSFEGNYGYTF. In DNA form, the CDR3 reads TGTGCCAGCAGTTTTGAGGGTAACTATGGCTACACCTTC.

CDR3 DNA: TGTGCCAGAAGCTCACGACAGGGGGTGATATATCGAACCCCTGAAGCTTTCTTT. Translation: CARSSRQGVIYRTPEAFF. The chain joins TRBV5-3 to TRBJ1-1, with 9 nucleotides matching TRBD1. TRBV5-3 counts as an open reading frame of uncertain function. V trimming: 3 bases; J trimming: 6 bases; junction bases outside the gene matches: 18. The CDR3 extends over 18 amino acids.

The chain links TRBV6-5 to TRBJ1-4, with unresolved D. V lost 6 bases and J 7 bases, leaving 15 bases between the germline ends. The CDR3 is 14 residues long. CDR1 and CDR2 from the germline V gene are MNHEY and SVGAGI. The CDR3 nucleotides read TGTGCCAGCAGAGAAAGGAGGGTTCGTGAAAAACTGTTTTTT. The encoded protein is CASRERRVREKLFF.

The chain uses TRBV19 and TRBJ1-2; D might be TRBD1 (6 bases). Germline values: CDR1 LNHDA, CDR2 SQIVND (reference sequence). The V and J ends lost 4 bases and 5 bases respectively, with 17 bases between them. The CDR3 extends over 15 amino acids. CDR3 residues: CASSTGTGTRYGYTF. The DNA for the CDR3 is TGTGCCAGTAGTACCGGAACAGGGACAAGGTATGGCTACACCTTC. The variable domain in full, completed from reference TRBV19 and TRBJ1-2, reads DGGITQSPKYLFRKEGQNVTLSCEQNLNHDAMYWYRQDPGQGLRLIYYSQIVNDFQKGDIAEGYSVSREKKESFPLTVTSAQKNPTAFYLCASSTGTGTRYGYTFGSGTRLTVV.

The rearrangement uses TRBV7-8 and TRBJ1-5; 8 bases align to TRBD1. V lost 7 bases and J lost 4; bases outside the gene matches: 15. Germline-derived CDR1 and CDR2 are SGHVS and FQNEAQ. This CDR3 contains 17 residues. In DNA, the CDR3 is TGTGCCAGCACCCCGTCAAGGAGACAGGGGATGAATCAGCCCCAGCATTTT. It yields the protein CASTPSRRQGMNQPQHF.

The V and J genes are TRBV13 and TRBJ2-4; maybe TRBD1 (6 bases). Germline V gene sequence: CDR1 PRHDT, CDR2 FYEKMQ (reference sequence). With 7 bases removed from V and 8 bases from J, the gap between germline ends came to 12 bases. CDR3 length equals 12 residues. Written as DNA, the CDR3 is TGTGCCAGCACCTGGGGGCAGTACATTCAGTACTTC. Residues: CASTWGQYIQYF.

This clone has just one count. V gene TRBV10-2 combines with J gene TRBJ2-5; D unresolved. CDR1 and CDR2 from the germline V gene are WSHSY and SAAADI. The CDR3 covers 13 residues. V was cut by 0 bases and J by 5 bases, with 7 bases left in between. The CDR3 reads CASSESGWETQYF. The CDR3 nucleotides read TGCGCCAGCAGTGAGTCCGGGTGGGAGACCCAGTACTTC.

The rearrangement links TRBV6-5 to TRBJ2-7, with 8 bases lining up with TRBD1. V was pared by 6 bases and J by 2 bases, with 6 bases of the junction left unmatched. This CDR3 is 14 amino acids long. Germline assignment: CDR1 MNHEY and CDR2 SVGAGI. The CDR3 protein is CASSRGQGTYEQYF. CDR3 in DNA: TGTGCCAGCAGCCGCGGACAGGGAACCTACGAGCAGTACTTC.

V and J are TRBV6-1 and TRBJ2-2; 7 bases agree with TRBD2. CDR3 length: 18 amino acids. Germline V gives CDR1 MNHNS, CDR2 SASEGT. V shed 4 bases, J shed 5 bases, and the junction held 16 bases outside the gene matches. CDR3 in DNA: TGTGCCAGCAGTGTACACGGGAGGTGGGAGGACAAGACCGGGGAGCTGTTTTTT. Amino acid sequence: CASSVHGRWEDKTGELFF.

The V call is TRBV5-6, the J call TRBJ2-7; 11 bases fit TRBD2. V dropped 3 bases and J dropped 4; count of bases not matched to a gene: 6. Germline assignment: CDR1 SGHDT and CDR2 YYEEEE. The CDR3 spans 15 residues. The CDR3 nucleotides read TGTGCCAGCAGCTCGTTAGCGGGGGGGTATTACGAGCAGTACTTC. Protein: CASSSLAGGYYEQYF.

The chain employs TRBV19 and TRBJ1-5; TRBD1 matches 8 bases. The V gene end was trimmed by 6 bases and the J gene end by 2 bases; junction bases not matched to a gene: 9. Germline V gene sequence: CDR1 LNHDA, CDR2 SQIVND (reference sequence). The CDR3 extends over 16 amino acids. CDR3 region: CASRTTQGAGNQPQHF. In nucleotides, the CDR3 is TGTGCCAGTAGGACAACGCAGGGGGCAGGCAATCAGCCCCAGCATTTT.

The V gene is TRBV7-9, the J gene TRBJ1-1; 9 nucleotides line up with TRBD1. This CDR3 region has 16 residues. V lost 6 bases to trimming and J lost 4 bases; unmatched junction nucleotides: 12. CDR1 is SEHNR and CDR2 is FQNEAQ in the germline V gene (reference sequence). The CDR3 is CASSLTGTGRGTEAFF. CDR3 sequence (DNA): TGTGCCAGCAGTCTTACCGGGACAGGGAGGGGCACTGAAGCTTTCTTT.

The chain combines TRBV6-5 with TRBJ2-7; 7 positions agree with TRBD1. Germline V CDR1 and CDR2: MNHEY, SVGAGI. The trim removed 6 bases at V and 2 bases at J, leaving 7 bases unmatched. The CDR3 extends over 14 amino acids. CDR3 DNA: TGTGCCAGCAGCCTCACAGGGGTTGCCTACGAGCAGTACTTC. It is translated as CASSLTGVAYEQYF.

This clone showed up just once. The CDR3 DNA is TGTGCCAGCAGTCGTGACAGGATTAATGAAAAACTGTTTTTT. The encoded protein is CASSRDRINEKLFF. V is TRBV6-5 and J is TRBJ1-4, with D maybe TRBD1 (6 bases). The CDR3 has 14 amino acids. The germline V and J ends were trimmed by 5 bases and 4 bases, with 11 bases remaining between them. CDR1 and CDR2 from the germline V gene are MNHEY and SVGAGI.

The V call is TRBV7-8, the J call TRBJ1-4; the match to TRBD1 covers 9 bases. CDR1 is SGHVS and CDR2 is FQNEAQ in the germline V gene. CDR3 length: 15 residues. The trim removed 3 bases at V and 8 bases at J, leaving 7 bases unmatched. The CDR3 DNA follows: TGTGCCAGCAGCTTGGCCGGGACAGGGCGGGAAAAACTGTTTTTT. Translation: CASSLAGTGREKLFF. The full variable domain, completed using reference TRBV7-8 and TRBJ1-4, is GAGVSQSPRYKVAKRGQDVALRCDPISGHVSLFWYQQALGQGPEFLTYFQNEAQLDKSGLPSDRFFAERPEGSVSTLKIQRTQQEDSAVYLCASSLAGTGREKLFFGSGTQLSVL.

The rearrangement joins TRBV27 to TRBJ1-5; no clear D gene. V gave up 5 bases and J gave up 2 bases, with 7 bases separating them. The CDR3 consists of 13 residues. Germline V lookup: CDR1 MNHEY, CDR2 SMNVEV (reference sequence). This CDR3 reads CASSPRGNQPQHF. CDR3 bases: TGTGCCAGCAGTCCCCGGGGCAATCAGCCCCAGCATTTT.

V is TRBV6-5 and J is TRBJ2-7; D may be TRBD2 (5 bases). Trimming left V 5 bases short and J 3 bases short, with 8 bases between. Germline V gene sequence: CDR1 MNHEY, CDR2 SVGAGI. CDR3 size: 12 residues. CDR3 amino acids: CASSPGSYEQYF. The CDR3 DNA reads TGTGCCAGCAGTCCGGGGAGCTACGAGCAGTACTTC.

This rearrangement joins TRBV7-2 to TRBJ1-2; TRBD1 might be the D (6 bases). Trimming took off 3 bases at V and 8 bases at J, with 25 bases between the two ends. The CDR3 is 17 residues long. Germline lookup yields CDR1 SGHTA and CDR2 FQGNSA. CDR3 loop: CASSFGRGHLEGPGYTF. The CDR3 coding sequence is TGTGCCAGCAGCTTCGGGAGGGGACATCTGGAGGGGCCAGGCTACACCTTC.

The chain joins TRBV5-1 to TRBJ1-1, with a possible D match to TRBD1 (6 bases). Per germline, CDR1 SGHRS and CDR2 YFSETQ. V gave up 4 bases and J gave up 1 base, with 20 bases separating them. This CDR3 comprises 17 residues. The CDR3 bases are TGCGCCAGCAGCCCGGACCCAAACAGGGCCAAGAACACTGAAGCTTTCTTT. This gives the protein CASSPDPNRAKNTEAFF.

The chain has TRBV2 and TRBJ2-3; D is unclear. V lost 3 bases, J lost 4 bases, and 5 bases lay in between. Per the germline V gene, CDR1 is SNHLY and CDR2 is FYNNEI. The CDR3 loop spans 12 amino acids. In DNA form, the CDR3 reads TGTGCCAGCAGTGACTTCCCAGATACGCAGTATTTT. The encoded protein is CASSDFPDTQYF.

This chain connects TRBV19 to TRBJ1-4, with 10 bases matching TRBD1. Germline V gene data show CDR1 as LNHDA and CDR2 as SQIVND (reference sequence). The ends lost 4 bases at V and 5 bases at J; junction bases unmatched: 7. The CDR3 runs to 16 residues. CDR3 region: CASSTGTGVSNEKLFF. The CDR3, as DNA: TGTGCCAGTAGTACCGGGACAGGGGTTTCGAATGAAAAACTGTTTTTT. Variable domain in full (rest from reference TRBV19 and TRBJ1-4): DGGITQSPKYLFRKEGQNVTLSCEQNLNHDAMYWYRQDPGQGLRLIYYSQIVNDFQKGDIAEGYSVSREKKESFPLTVTSAQKNPTAFYLCASSTGTGVSNEKLFFGSGTQLSVL.

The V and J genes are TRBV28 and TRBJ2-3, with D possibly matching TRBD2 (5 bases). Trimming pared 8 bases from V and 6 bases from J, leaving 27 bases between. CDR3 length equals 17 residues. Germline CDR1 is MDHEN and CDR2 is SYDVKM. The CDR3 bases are TGTGCCAGCGGAGCTGGCGCGAGAAGCTCGCGAGGGGATACGCAGTATTTT. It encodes CASGAGARSSRGDTQYF. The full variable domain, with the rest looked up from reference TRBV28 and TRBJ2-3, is DVKVTQSSRYLVKRTGEKVFLECVQDMDHENMFWYRQDPGLGLRLIYFSYDVKMKEKGDIPEGYSVSREKKERFSLILESASTNQTSMYLCASGAGARSSRGDTQYFGPGTRLTVL.